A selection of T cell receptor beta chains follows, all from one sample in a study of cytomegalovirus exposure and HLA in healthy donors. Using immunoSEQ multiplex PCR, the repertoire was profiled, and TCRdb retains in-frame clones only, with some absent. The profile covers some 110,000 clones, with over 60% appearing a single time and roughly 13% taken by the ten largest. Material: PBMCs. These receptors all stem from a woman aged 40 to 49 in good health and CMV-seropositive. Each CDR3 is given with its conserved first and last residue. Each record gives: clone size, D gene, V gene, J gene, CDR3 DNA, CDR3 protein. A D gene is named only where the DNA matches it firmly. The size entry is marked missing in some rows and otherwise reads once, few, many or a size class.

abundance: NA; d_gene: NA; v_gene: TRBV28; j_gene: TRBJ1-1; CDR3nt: TGTGCCAGCAGTTCAGCGTTACAGGGGAACACTGAAGCTTTCTTT; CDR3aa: CASSSALQGNTEAFF
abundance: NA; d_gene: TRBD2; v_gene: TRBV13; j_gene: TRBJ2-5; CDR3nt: TGTGCCAGCAGCGCAGCCGGGACTAGCGGGAGTTGGGGAGAGACCCAGTACTTC; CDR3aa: CASSAAGTSGSWGETQYF
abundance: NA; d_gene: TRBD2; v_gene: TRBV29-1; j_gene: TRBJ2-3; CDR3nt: TGCAGCGTTGAGTATAGCGGGAGAGGGCAGTATTTT; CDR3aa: CSVEYSGRGQYF
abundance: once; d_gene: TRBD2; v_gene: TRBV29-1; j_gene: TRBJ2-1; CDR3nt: TGCAGCGTTGAAAGTGGGGTACTAGCGACCCTCTCCTACAATGAGCAGTTCTTC; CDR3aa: CSVESGVLATLSYNEQFF
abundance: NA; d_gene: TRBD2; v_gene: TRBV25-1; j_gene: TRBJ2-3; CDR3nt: TGTGCCAGCAGTGAAAATGGGCGGGAGAACACAGATACGCAGTATTTT; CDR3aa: CASSENGRENTDTQYF
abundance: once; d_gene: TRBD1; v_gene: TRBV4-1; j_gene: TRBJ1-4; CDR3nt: TGCGCCAGCAGCCAAGATAGATTACCGCGGGACAGGGTTGAAAAACTGTTTTTT; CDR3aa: CASSQDRLPRDRVEKLFF
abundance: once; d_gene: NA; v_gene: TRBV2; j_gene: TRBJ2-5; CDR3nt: TGTGCCAGCAGTGACTTCCCCGGGTCCTGGCATCAGTACTTC; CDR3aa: CASSDFPGSWHQYF
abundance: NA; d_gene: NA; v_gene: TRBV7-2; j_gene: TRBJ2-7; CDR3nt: TGTGCCAGCAGCTCCGGCGGGGGCCCTAACGAGCAGTACTTC; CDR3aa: CASSSGGGPNEQYF
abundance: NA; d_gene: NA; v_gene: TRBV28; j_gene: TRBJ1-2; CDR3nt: TGTGCCAGCAGTTGGGGGGGCTATGGCTACACCTTC; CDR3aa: CASSWGGYGYTF
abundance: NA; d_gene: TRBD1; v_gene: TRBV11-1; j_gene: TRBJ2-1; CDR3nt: TGTGCCAGCAGCGACCGGGGACAGAAAAATGAGCAGTTCTTC; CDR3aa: CASSDRGQKNEQFF
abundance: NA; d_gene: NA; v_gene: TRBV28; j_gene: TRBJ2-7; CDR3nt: TGTGCCAGCAGTTTAGGCGGGGCAGCCTACGAGCAGTACTTC; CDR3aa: CASSLGGAAYEQYF
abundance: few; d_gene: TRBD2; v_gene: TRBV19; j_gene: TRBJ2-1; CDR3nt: TGTGCCAGTAGTATCCAGCGGGGGCATGAGCAGTTCTTC; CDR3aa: CASSIQRGHEQFF
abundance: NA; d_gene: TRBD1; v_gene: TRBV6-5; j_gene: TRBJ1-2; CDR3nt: TGTGCCAGCAGTCGGACAGGGGGCAGCTATGGCTACACCTTC; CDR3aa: CASSRTGGSYGYTF
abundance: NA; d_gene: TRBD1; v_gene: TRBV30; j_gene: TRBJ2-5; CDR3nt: TGTGCCTGGTGTGTGTCAGGGGGTCAGGAGACCCAGTACTTC; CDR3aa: CAWCVSGGQETQYF
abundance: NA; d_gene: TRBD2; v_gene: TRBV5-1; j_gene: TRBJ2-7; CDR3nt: TGCGCCAGTCGAACTAGCGGGAGTCTCTACGAGCAGTACTTC; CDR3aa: CASRTSGSLYEQYF
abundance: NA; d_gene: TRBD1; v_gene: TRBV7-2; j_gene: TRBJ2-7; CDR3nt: TGTGCCAGCAGCTCCGGCAGGGGGTATTACGAGCAGTACTTC; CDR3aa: CASSSGRGYYEQYF
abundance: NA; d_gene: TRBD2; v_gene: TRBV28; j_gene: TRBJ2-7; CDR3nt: TGTGCCAGCAACCCCTCTAGCGGGAGCACCCACGAGCAGTACTTC; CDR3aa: CASNPSSGSTHEQYF
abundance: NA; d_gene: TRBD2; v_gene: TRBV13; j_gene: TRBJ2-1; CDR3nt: TGTGCCAGCAGCTTCAGACTAGCGGGGTACAATGAGCAGTTCTTC; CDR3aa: CASSFRLAGYNEQFF
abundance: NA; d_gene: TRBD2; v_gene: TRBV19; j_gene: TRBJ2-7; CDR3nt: TGTGCCAGTAGTAGGAGCGGGAGGATCGAGCAGTACTTC; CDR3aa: CASSRSGRIEQYF
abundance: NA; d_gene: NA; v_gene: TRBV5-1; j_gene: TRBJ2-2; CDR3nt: TGCGCCAGCATCGGGAGCTGGGACACCGGGGAGCTGTTTTTT; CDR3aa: CASIGSWDTGELFF
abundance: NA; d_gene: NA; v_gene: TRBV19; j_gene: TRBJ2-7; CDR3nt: TGTGCCACAGGACAGACCTACGAGCAGTACTTC; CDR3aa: CATGQTYEQYF
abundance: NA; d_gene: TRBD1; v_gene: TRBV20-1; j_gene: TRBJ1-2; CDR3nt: TGCAGTGCCGACAGGGTGAATGGCTACACCTTC; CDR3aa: CSADRVNGYTF
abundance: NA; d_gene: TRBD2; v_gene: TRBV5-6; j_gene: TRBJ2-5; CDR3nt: TGTGCCAGCAGCTTGGAGCGGGAGGCCCAGTACTTC; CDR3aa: CASSLEREAQYF
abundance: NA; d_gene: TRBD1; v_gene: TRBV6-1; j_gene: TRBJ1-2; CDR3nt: TGTGCCAGCAGTGAACAGGGGGCGAGAGGCTACACCTTC; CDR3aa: CASSEQGARGYTF
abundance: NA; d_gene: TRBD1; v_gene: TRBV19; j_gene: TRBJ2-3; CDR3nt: TGTGCCAGTAGTAGAGGGACAGGGTCAATATCAGATACGCAGTATTTT; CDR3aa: CASSRGTGSISDTQYF
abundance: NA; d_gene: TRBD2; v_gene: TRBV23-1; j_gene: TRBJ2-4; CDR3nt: TGCGCCAGCAGTCATAGGGAGCCCGGCGGGAGAAAAGCCAAAAACATTCAGTACTTC; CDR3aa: CASSHREPGGRKAKNIQYF
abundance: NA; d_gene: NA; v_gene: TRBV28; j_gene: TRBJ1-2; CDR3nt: TGTGCCAGCAGCCTAGCGGACTTATGGGGCTACACCTTC; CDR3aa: CASSLADLWGYTF
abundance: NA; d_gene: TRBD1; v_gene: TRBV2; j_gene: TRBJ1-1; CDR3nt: TGTGCCAGCACCCTACAGGGGGGATACACTGAAGCTTTCTTT; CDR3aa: CASTLQGGYTEAFF
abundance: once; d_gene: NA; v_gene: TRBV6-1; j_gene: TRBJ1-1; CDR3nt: TGTGCCAGCAGTGAACTCCAGGGGAGCGCTGAAGCTTTCTTT; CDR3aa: CASSELQGSAEAFF
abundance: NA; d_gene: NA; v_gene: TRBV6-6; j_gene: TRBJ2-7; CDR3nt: TGTGCCAGCAGCCTGGAGATAGCGGAAGGGTACGAGCAGTACTTC; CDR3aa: CASSLEIAEGYEQYF
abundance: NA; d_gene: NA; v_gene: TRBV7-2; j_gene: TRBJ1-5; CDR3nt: TGTGCCAGCAGCTCACAGGGTAGCCGTCAGCCCCAGCATTTT; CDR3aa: CASSSQGSRQPQHF
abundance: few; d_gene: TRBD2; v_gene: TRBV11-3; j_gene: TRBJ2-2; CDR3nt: TGTGCCAGCAGCTACTCTCTTCTAGCGGGAGAGGGAACCGGGGAGCTGTTTTTT; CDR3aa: CASSYSLLAGEGTGELFF
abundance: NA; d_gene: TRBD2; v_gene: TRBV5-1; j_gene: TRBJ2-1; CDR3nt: TGCGCCAGCAGTTTGGGGAGCGTAGCGGGAATCACCTACAATGAGCAGTTCTTC; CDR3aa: CASSLGSVAGITYNEQFF
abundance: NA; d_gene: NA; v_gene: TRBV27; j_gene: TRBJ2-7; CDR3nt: TGTGCCAGCAGGAGGGATCCCTGGAGCGAGCAGTACTTC; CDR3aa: CASRRDPWSEQYF
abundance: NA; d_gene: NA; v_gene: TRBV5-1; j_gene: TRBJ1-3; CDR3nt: TGCGCCAGCAGCTTGGCAGGGGCCCGCTCTGGAAACACCATATATTTT; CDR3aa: CASSLAGARSGNTIYF
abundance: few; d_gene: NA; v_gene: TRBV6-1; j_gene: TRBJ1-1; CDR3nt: TGTGCCAGCAGTGCCCTCTTGAGGGCCATGAACACTGAAGCTTTCTTT; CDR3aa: CASSALLRAMNTEAFF
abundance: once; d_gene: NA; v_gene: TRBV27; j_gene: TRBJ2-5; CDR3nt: TGTGCCAGCAGTATAACCCCTACTAGACAAGAGACCCAGTACTTC; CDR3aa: CASSITPTRQETQYF
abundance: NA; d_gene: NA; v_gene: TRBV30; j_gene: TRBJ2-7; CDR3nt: TGTGCCTGGAACTCCCCTGGGGGGACCCTTTACGAGCAGTACTTC; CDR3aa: CAWNSPGGTLYEQYF
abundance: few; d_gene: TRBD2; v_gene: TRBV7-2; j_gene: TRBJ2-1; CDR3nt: TGTGCCAGCAGGGGACTAGCGGGAGGGCTAGGTGAGCAGTTCTTC; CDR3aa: CASRGLAGGLGEQFF
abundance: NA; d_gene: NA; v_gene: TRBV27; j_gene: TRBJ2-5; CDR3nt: TGTGCCAGCAGTTCCCGGGATCCGGCTTCCTCGTGGCAGTACTTC; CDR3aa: CASSSRDPASSWQYF
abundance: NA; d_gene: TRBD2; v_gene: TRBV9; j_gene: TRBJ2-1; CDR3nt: TGTGCCAGCAGCGTAGCTACCTGGGAGGGAGGTCCCGGAGAGCAGTTCTTC; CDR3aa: CASSVATWEGGPGEQFF
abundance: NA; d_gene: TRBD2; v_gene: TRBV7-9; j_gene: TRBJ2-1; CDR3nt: TGTGCCAGCAGCCAAGGCCCGGGGGGTGAGCAGTTCTTC; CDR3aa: CASSQGPGGEQFF
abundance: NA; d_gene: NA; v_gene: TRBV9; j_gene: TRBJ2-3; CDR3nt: TGTGCCAGCAGCGTACAAAGCATTTTCACAGATACGCAGTATTTT; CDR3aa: CASSVQSIFTDTQYF
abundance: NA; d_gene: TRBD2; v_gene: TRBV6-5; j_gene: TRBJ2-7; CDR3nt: TGTGCCACCGTGGGGGGGAGACGCGACGAGCAGTACTTC; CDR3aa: CATVGGRRDEQYF
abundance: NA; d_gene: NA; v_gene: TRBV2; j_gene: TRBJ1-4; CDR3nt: TGTGCCAGCATCGGAGGGTTTAATGAAAAACTGTTTTTT; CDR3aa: CASIGGFNEKLFF
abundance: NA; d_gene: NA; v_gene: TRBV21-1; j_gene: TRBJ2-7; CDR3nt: TGTGCCAGCGGTCTAGCGGGATCCTACGAGCAGTACTTC; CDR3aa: CASGLAGSYEQYF
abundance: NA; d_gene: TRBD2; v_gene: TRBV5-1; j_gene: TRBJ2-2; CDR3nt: TGCGCCAGCAGCCTCTCTAGCGGCTTGGGCGGGGAGCTGTTTTTT; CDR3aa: CASSLSSGLGGELFF
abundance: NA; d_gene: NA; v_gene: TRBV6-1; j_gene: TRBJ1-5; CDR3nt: TGTGCCAGCAGCTGGGGGGGAGAATCTCAGCCCCAGCATTTT; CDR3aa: CASSWGGESQPQHF
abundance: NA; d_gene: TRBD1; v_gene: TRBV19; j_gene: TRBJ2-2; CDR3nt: TGTGCCAGTAGTAGACAGGGGGCGGGGAACACCGGGGAGCTGTTTTTT; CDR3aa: CASSRQGAGNTGELFF
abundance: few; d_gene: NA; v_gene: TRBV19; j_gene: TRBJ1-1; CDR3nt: TGTGCCAGTATCTCGAGGTCGAACACTGAAGCTTTCTTT; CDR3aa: CASISRSNTEAFF
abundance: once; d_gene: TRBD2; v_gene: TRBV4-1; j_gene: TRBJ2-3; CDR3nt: TGCGCCAGCAGCCTGGGACTAGCGGGAGCGGAGACAGATACGCAGTATTTT; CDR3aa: CASSLGLAGAETDTQYF
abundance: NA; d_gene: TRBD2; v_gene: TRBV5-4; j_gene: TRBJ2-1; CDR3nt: TGTGCCAGCGTGGGAGGGCCGTACAATGAGCAGTTCTTC; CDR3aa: CASVGGPYNEQFF